The clone carrying this T cell receptor beta chain was observed many times. Its antigen is not known. Trimming took 4 bases from V and 0 from J; bases not matched to a gene: 7. The germline gives CDR1 SGHRS, CDR2 YFSETQ. The CDR3 spans 16 residues. Maryland, USA blood bank volunteers served as healthy controls. This sample is part of a study of neurological immune-mediated disorders. General observations from the study: No sharing of CDR3 amino acid sequences was observed among expanded clones across subjects, suggesting private repertoires in all groups.

cDNA was made by 5'RACE with 10-nucleotide random UMIs. A single record per CDR3 protein comes from TCRdb applying MiXCR to the 5' RACE reads. The sample has 25,000 to 30,000 distinct CDR3 sequences; 9.5% to 13% are singletons. The V gene is TRBV5-1, the J gene TRBJ2-1, with 7 bases matching TRBD2. Sequenced input: PBMCs. This TCR was recovered from a woman aged 55-70 years in good health. CDR3 nucleotide sequence: TGCGCCAGCAGCCTAGAAGCGGGGAACTCCTACAATGAGCAGTTCTTC. Protein: CASSLEAGNSYNEQFF. Looking up the rest from reference TRBV5-1 and TRBJ2-1 gives the full variable domain: KAGVTQTPRYLIKTRGQQVTLSCSPISGHRSVSWYQQTPGQGLQFLFEYFSETQRNKGNFPGRFSGRQFSNSRSEMNVSTLELGDSALYLCASSLEAGNSYNEQFFGPGTRLTVL.